Sequencing of this T cell receptor (beta chain) was carried out in a study of cytomegalovirus exposure and HLA in healthy donors. 60 Vbeta and 13 Jbeta primers were used in PCR. TCRdb's table, derived via immunoSEQ multiplex PCR, lists solely in-frame clones and lacks some. The data hold approximately 160,000 clones, with about three quarters observed a single time. Germline V lookup: CDR1 MNHEY, CDR2 SMNVEV (reference sequence). Trimming removed 5 bases from V and 3 bases from J, with 14 bases in between. This CDR3 contains 14 residues. The sample taken for sequencing was PBMCs. The gene calls are TRBV27 and TRBJ2-7; the D gene is possibly TRBD2 (5 bases). This receptor was taken from a male donor in good health and CMV-seronegative. CDR3 nucleotides: TGTGCCAGCAGTCCCGGGATGGGCGTCTACGAGCAGTACTTC. It codes for CASSPGMGVYEQYF.